These 27 T cell receptor beta chains originate from one sample sequenced in a study of shared clonotypes between healthy human individuals. Measured with immunoSEQ multiplex PCR; TCRdb has only the in-frame clones, and not every one. The sample lists about 710,000 clones; less than 80% were seen once. Sequencing was carried out using memory CD4+ T cells sorted from blood. Subset indicated: CD45RA-negative fraction. These receptors were taken from a woman aged 25-40 years in good health.

This clone has more than one count but fewer than ten. The chain has TRBV14 and TRBJ2-5; perhaps TRBD1 as D (6 bases). Trimming removed 5 bases at V and 1 base at J, with 14 bases between. CDR1 and CDR2 (germline): SGHDN, FVKESK. The CDR3 totals 15 residues. CDR3 region: CASSSQQGLQETQYF. The CDR3 DNA is TGTGCCAGCAGCAGCCAACAGGGCCTCCAAGAGACCCAGTACTTC.

The V and J genes are TRBV10-2 and TRBJ1-5, with D tentatively TRBD1 (5 bases). This CDR3 has 17 amino acids. The germline V gene encodes CDR1 WSHSY and CDR2 SAAADI. Trimming took off 0 bases at V and 0 bases at J, with 12 bases between the two ends. CDR3 nucleotides: TGCGCCAGCAGTGAGTCGTTAAGGGGATATAGCAATCAGCCCCAGCATTTT. Translating it yields CASSESLRGYSNQPQHF.

CDR3 protein: CASSEHGRGNQPQHF. The DNA of the CDR3 is TGTGCCAGCAGTGAACATGGACGGGGGAATCAGCCCCAGCATTTT. This chain links TRBV25-1 with TRBJ1-5; TRBD1 might be the D (5 bases). Germline loops: CDR1 MGHDK, CDR2 SYGVNS. This CDR3 contains 15 residues. The V end lost 2 bases, the J end lost 4 bases, and 12 bases lay between the germline ends.

The chain carries TRBV5-1 and TRBJ1-2, with TRBD1 as a possible D gene (6 bases). CDR3 size: 13 residues. Looked up from germline, CDR1 is SGHRS and CDR2 is YFSETQ. Trimming removed 2 bases from V and 7 bases from J, with 12 bases in between. The CDR3 nucleotides are TGCGCCAGCAGCTTTACGGGGGCAGGTGGCTACACCTTC. Translated, it gives CASSFTGAGGYTF.

This clone was detected ten times or more. This chain joins TRBV28 and TRBJ1-1; the match to TRBD1 covers 7 bases. The CDR3 consists of 12 residues. V lost 11 bases to trimming and J lost 5 bases; unmatched junction nucleotides: 8. Looked up from germline, CDR1 is MDHEN and CDR2 is SYDVKM. The CDR3 DNA is TGTGCCGCGACAGGGAAGATAACTGAAGCTTTCTTT. It yields the protein CAATGKITEAFF.

This sequence joins TRBV15 and TRBJ2-7; 8 bases agree with TRBD1. The J segment lost 6 bases and the V segment lost 3 bases, leaving 4 bases of the junction unmatched. The CDR3 loop spans 13 amino acids. CDR1 is LNHNV and CDR2 is YYDKDF in the germline V gene (reference sequence). This chain's CDR3 is CATSRDRASEQYF. The CDR3 region has the DNA TGTGCCACCAGCAGGGACAGGGCAAGCGAGCAGTACTTC.

CDR3 amino acids: CASSGIAGATGELFF. In DNA form, the CDR3 reads TGTGCCAGCAGCGGCATAGCGGGAGCAACCGGGGAGCTGTTTTTT. V gene TRBV13 combines with J gene TRBJ2-2; 9 bases line up with TRBD2. Germline-derived CDR1 and CDR2 are PRHDT and FYEKMQ (reference sequence). CDR3 length equals 15 residues. The J segment lost 5 bases and the V segment lost 5 bases, leaving 6 bases of the junction unmatched.

This clone was observed at least ten times. The chain has TRBV5-1 and TRBJ1-1; D may be TRBD1 (6 bases). With 3 bases removed from V and 11 bases from J, the gap between germline ends came to 17 bases. Germline CDR1 is SGHRS and CDR2 is YFSETQ. This CDR3 contains 13 residues. In DNA, the CDR3 is TGCGCCAGCAGCTCGGGACAAACCACAGGGGCTTTCTTT. Amino acids: CASSSGQTTGAFF.

About this clone itself: Germline and junction disagree at one end, which may indicate a read error. This chain uses TRBV2 with TRBJ1-1; TRBD1 might be the D (5 bases). The CDR3 covers 13 residues. CDR1 SNHLY and CDR2 FYNNEI come from the germline V gene. The CDR3 nucleotides are TGTGCAAGCAGGGAGGAGGGGAACACTGAAGCTTTCTTT. Encoded protein: CASREEGNTEAFF.

The chain joins TRBV7-9 to TRBJ2-3, with D maybe TRBD1 (8 bases). V lost 8 bases and J 4 bases, leaving 16 bases between the germline ends. The germline V gene has CDR1 SEHNR and CDR2 FQNEAQ (reference sequence). CDR3 length: 14 residues. CDR3 sequence: CASGTGGAADTQYF. The CDR3, as DNA: TGTGCCAGCGGTACAGGGGGGGCGGCAGATACGCAGTATTTT.

This chain connects TRBV5-1 to TRBJ2-2, with no clear D. The CDR3 extends over 15 amino acids. Per germline, CDR1 SGHRS and CDR2 YFSETQ. V lost 2 bases, J lost 5 bases, and 13 bases lay in between. DNA for the CDR3: TGCGCCAGCAGCTTCGGACCCTCCGCAACCGGGGAGCTGTTTTTT. Translated: CASSFGPSATGELFF. Complete variable domain (other parts from reference TRBV5-1 and TRBJ2-2): KAGVTQTPRYLIKTRGQQVTLSCSPISGHRSVSWYQQTPGQGLQFLFEYFSETQRNKGNFPGRFSGRQFSNSRSEMNVSTLELGDSALYLCASSFGPSATGELFFGEGSRLTVL.

This rearrangement joins TRBV4-1 to TRBJ1-1; D not resolved. The CDR3 loop spans 15 amino acids. Per germline, CDR1 MGHRA and CDR2 YSYEKL. V lost 0 bases and J 1 base, leaving 9 bases between the germline ends. The CDR3 spells CASSQDELTNTEAFF. In DNA, the CDR3 is TGCGCCAGCAGCCAAGATGAACTAACGAACACTGAAGCTTTCTTT.

On this clone: The same CDR3 is also encoded by other DNA sequences in this sample. The chain uses TRBV5-1 and TRBJ2-1, with 8 bases that match TRBD2. Losses at the gene ends were 4 bases for V and 3 bases for J; bases not matched to a gene: 6. Germline V gene data show CDR1 as SGHRS and CDR2 as YFSETQ. The CDR3 is 15 amino acids. The CDR3: CASSLVAGLYNEQFF. The CDR3 nucleotides read TGCGCCAGCAGCCTAGTAGCGGGACTCTACAATGAGCAGTTCTTC.

In its sample, this clone was seen once. This chain joins TRBV7-2 and TRBJ1-3, with D unclear. V was clipped by 4 bases and J by 4 bases, with 14 bases between them. The CDR3 is 15 residues long. CDR1 and CDR2 (germline): SGHTA, FQGNSA. CDR3 sequence reads: CASSSGPVGGNTIYF. In DNA, the CDR3 is TGTGCCAGCAGCTCAGGACCGGTAGGAGGAAACACCATATATTTT.

CDR3 DNA sequence: TGTGCCAGCAACTCCCCTTGGTCGGGGGGCGCATACGAGCAGTACTTC. It codes for CASNSPWSGGAYEQYF. V usage is TRBV28 and J usage is TRBJ2-7; weak D call: TRBD2 (7 bases). The ends were cut back, 7 bases at V and 4 bases at J, with 23 bases in the middle. Germline CDR1 MDHEN, CDR2 SYDVKM. The CDR3 length is 16 residues.

The V and J genes are TRBV5-4 and TRBJ1-2; 8 bases map to TRBD1. The junction had 6 bases not matched to a gene; V was cut back by 4 bases and J by 7 bases. CDR1 and CDR2 from the germline V gene are SGHNT and YYREEE (reference sequence). The CDR3 contains 13 residues. The CDR3 DNA sequence: TGTGCCAGCAGCGGTGGACAGGGTGTTGGCTACACCTTC. Its translation: CASSGGQGVGYTF.

The chain is built from TRBV7-9 and TRBJ1-1; D is perhaps TRBD1 (5 bases). There are 13 residues in the CDR3. The V gene's germline CDR1 is SEHNR and CDR2 FQNEAQ (reference sequence). V lost 3 bases to trimming and J lost 5 bases, with 10 bases between them. CDR3 loop: CASSFGGWTEAFF. In nucleotides, the CDR3 is TGTGCCAGCAGCTTTGGGGGGTGGACTGAAGCTTTCTTT.

This sequence joins TRBV6-5 and TRBJ2-2; TRBD2 matches 9 bases. CDR1 MNHEY and CDR2 SVGAGI come from the germline V gene. The CDR3 runs to 16 residues. V was clipped by 0 bases and J by 4 bases; unmatched bases: 3. CDR3 DNA: TGTGCCAGCAGTTACTCAGCGGGAGGCGGCACCGGGGAGCTGTTTTTT. Encoded protein: CASSYSAGGGTGELFF.

The chain combines TRBV19 with TRBJ1-3; D might be TRBD1 (6 bases). CDR3 size: 14 residues. V was clipped by 10 bases and J by 3 bases, with 16 bases between them. Germline CDR1 is LNHDA and CDR2 is SQIVND (reference sequence). CDR3: CAIRPGADGNTIYF. The CDR3 DNA follows: TGTGCCATTCGGCCGGGGGCGGATGGAAACACCATATATTTT.

This chain links TRBV19 with TRBJ2-1; perhaps TRBD1 as D (6 bases). Germline assignment: CDR1 LNHDA and CDR2 SQIVND (reference sequence). This CDR3 comprises 12 residues. The ends were cut back, 3 bases at V and 10 bases at J, with 10 bases in the middle. The CDR3 region has the DNA TGTGCCAGTAGTATCGGACAGACCGAGCAGTTCTTC. It is translated as CASSIGQTEQFF. Supplemented by reference TRBV19 and TRBJ2-1, the full variable domain reads DGGITQSPKYLFRKEGQNVTLSCEQNLNHDAMYWYRQDPGQGLRLIYYSQIVNDFQKGDIAEGYSVSREKKESFPLTVTSAQKNPTAFYLCASSIGQTEQFFGPGTRLTVL.

This sequence joins TRBV29-1 and TRBJ2-7, with a possible D match to TRBD1 (5 bases). Germline lookup yields CDR1 SQVTM and CDR2 ANQGSEA. This CDR3 is 14 amino acids long. Trimming took off 6 bases at V and 2 bases at J, with 17 bases between the two ends. The CDR3 reads CSVLSRQGAYEQYF. Here the CDR3 DNA reads TGCAGCGTGTTGTCGAGGCAGGGCGCCTACGAGCAGTACTTC.

This chain connects TRBV5-5 to TRBJ2-7, with 10 bases fitting TRBD2. There are 14 residues in the CDR3. The germline V gene encodes CDR1 SGHKS and CDR2 YYEKEE (reference sequence). The junction had 1 base not matched to a gene; V was cut back by 0 bases and J by 4 bases. DNA for the CDR3: TGTGCCAGCAGCTTGGCTAGCGGGAGTTACGAGCAGTACTTC. This gives the protein CASSLASGSYEQYF. The entire variable domain, with the rest obtained from reference TRBV5-5 and TRBJ2-7, is as follows: DAGVTQSPTHLIKTRGQQVTLRCSPISGHKSVSWYQQVLGQGPQFIFQYYEKEERGRGNFPDRFSARQFPNYSSELNVNALLLGDSALYLCASSLASGSYEQYFGPGTRLTVT.

The V call is TRBV9, the J call TRBJ2-1; D not resolved. This CDR3 comprises 16 residues. V lost 0 bases to trimming and J lost 0 bases, with 10 bases between them. Per the germline V gene, CDR1 is SGDLS and CDR2 is YYNGEE. As DNA, the CDR3 is TGTGCCAGCAGCGTAGGGACCTCGCCCTCCTACAATGAGCAGTTCTTC. Its protein is CASSVGTSPSYNEQFF.

The chain joins TRBV19 to TRBJ2-2, with D maybe TRBD1 (7 bases). V lost 4 bases and J lost 4, with 19 bases in between. Germline V CDR1 and CDR2: LNHDA, SQIVND (reference sequence). This CDR3 comprises 17 residues. The CDR3 region has the DNA TGTGCCAGTAGTAAGCCACAGGGGCCCGGGAGCACCGGGGAGCTGTTTTTT. Translation gives CASSKPQGPGSTGELFF.

The rearrangement links TRBV7-2 to TRBJ1-4, with D tentatively TRBD1 (5 bases). The germline V gene has CDR1 SGHTA and CDR2 FQGNSA. V lost 6 bases, J lost 8 bases, and 22 bases lay in between. This CDR3 is built from 16 residues. CDR3 coding DNA: TGTGCCAGCAGAAACTACACCGGGACGTCTCGGGAAAAACTGTTTTTT. This sequence encodes CASRNYTGTSREKLFF.

This clone was detected many times. The chain is built from TRBV15 and TRBJ1-2, with D hard to call. CDR3 size: 13 residues. CDR1 is LNHNV and CDR2 is YYDKDF in the germline V gene (reference sequence). V lost 5 bases, J lost 8 bases, and 15 bases lay in between. This CDR3 reads CATSRHVREGYTF. In DNA form, the CDR3 reads TGTGCCACCAGCCGTCACGTAAGGGAAGGCTACACCTTC.

The chain is built from TRBV2 and TRBJ1-4, with D possibly TRBD1 on 6 matching bases. V lost 2 bases and J 6 bases, leaving 10 bases between the germline ends. The CDR3 runs to 14 residues. Germline V gives CDR1 SNHLY, CDR2 FYNNEI. This chain's CDR3 is CASSEQGMDEKLFF. CDR3 nucleotide sequence: TGTGCCAGCAGTGAACAGGGGATGGATGAAAAACTGTTTTTT.